Given below is one T cell receptor beta chain in context. These data belong to a study of blood T cell repertoires in COVID-19. Study-level information: In each case, the material was cDNA or gDNA derived from T cells, B-cell-depleted T cells, or PBMCs.

Cohort placement rested on clinical history that participants reported themselves. Authors' methods: Estimation of nucleated cell counts was performed using reference gene primer amplification. Generated by immunoSEQ multiplex PCR, the TCRdb table keeps only in-frame clones and is missing some. For V, J and clone size, that table is used; D and trimming come from the DNA. The top ten clones hold under 6% of a sample with a few hundred thousand clones, around 90% of them seen once. CDR1 SGHRS and CDR2 YFSETQ come from the germline V gene. The CDR3 is 14 residues long. V lost 1 base to trimming and J lost 4 bases, with 10 bases between them.

The sequenced sample was PBMCs or T cells enriched from blood (not recorded which). V gene TRBV5-1 combines with J gene TRBJ2-3, with a tentative D call TRBD1 (6 bases). This clonotype was obtained from a woman aged 25-40 years who had recovered from COVID-19. The CDR3 bases are TGCGCCAGCAGCTTGCGACAGGCGGCAGATACGCAGTATTTT. Its translation is CASSLRQAADTQYF.